The 15 T cell receptor beta chains presented below share a single source sample, sequenced in a study of T cell changes during pregnancy in multiple sclerosis. Sequencing used immunoSEQ multiplex PCR; TCRdb keeps in-frame clones, though not all of them. Among over 25,000 clones listed, about 90% were seen once. Source: CD8+ T cells from peripheral blood mononuclear cells, taken before pregnancy. These receptors were obtained from a female donor with multiple sclerosis, enrolled in a pregnancy study.

This sequence joins TRBV4-3 and TRBJ1-4; unclear D gene. CDR3 size: 12 residues. Trimming took 0 bases from V and 11 from J, leaving 7 bases between them. The V gene's germline CDR1 is LGHNA and CDR2 YSLEER. The DNA for the CDR3 is TGCGCCAGCAGCCAAGATGGCTGGAAACTGTTTTTT. This gives the protein CASSQDGWKLFF.

V usage is TRBV28 and J usage is TRBJ2-7, with D unclear. The CDR3 covers 13 residues. Trimming removed 2 bases at V and 4 bases at J, with 9 bases between. Germline values: CDR1 MDHEN, CDR2 SYDVKM. CDR3 in amino acids: CASSLIDEYEQYF. Written as DNA, the CDR3 is TGTGCCAGCAGTTTAATAGATGAGTACGAGCAGTACTTC.

The chain carries TRBV7-9 and TRBJ1-1; no clear D. Per the germline V gene, CDR1 is SEHNR and CDR2 is FQNEAQ (reference sequence). V gave up 5 bases and J gave up 5 bases, with 12 bases separating them. This CDR3 has 13 amino acids. Here the CDR3 DNA reads TGTGCCAGCAGCCCCCCGGGTGGGACTGAAGCTTTCTTT. Amino acids: CASSPPGGTEAFF.

The chain has TRBV7-3 and TRBJ2-1; 9 bases fit TRBD2. This CDR3 contains 14 residues. Germline trimming cut 5 bases from V and 3 bases from J; bases unmatched to any gene: 2. The germline V gene has CDR1 SGHTA and CDR2 FQGTGA. This CDR3 reads CASSLAGFYNEQFF. DNA of the CDR3: TGTGCCAGCAGCCTAGCGGGGTTCTACAATGAGCAGTTCTTC.

DNA for the CDR3: TGTGCCAGCAGCCCGACTAGCGACAATGAGCAGTTCTTC. It translates to CASSPTSDNEQFF. This sequence joins TRBV7-9 and TRBJ2-1; 8 positions agree with TRBD2. Germline lookup yields CDR1 SEHNR and CDR2 FQNEAQ (reference sequence). Trimming removed 5 bases from V and 5 bases from J; junction bases left unmatched: 2. This CDR3 is 13 amino acids long.

The J gene is TRBJ2-1, the V gene TRBV29-1; D perhaps matches TRBD2 (5 bases). Germline values: CDR1 SQVTM, CDR2 ANQGSEA. The CDR3 runs to 11 residues. For the CDR3, the DNA is TGCGCCCTGTCCGGGGTGAATGAGCAGTTCTTC. Amino acid sequence: CALSGVNEQFF.

V and J are TRBV7-9 and TRBJ2-4; TRBD1 aligns across 11 bases. The ends lost 3 bases at V and 5 bases at J; junction bases unmatched: 6. The V gene's germline CDR1 is SEHNR and CDR2 FQNEAQ (reference sequence). This CDR3 contains 16 residues. The CDR3 region has the DNA TGTGCCAGCAGCTTTCCAGGGGACAGGGGGGAAAACATTCAGTACTTC. Its protein product is CASSFPGDRGENIQYF. Full variable domain (outside the CDR3, taken from reference TRBV7-9 and TRBJ2-4): DTGVSQNPRHKITKRGQNVTFRCDPISEHNRLYWYRQTLGQGPEFLTYFQNEAQLEKSRLLSDRFSAERPKGSFSTLEIQRTEQGDSAMYLCASSFPGDRGENIQYFGAGTRLSVL.

The chain joins TRBV7-9 to TRBJ2-1; 8 positions agree with TRBD2. The CDR3 is 16 residues long. Germline-derived CDR1 and CDR2 are SEHNR and FQNEAQ (reference sequence). The junction had 11 bases not matched to a gene; V was cut back by 3 bases and J by 7 bases. CDR3 DNA sequence: TGTGCCAGCAGCTTTGGAGCGGGAGCCCCGAGGAATGAGCAGTTCTTC. This translates into CASSFGAGAPRNEQFF.

The chain couples TRBV4-3 to TRBJ2-2; D remains ambiguous. Deletions cut 4 bases from V and 3 bases from J, with 9 bases between. The germline V gene has CDR1 LGHNA and CDR2 YSLEER. The CDR3 contains 14 residues. CDR3: CASSPHSYTGELFF. CDR3 DNA: TGCGCCAGCAGCCCCCATTCATACACCGGGGAGCTGTTTTTT.

This sequence joins TRBV27 and TRBJ1-1; D possibly corresponds to TRBD1 (5 bases). CDR3 size: 12 residues. The germline CDR1 and CDR2 sequences are MNHEY and SMNVEV (reference sequence). V was cut by 6 bases and J by 5 bases, with 10 bases left in between. The CDR3, as DNA: TGTGCCAGCAGCCCCAAGGGGACTGAAGCTTTCTTT. This encodes CASSPKGTEAFF.

This clone was recorded once. This chain links TRBV7-3 with TRBJ2-2, with 7 bases lining up with TRBD2. The ends lost 2 bases at V and 3 bases at J; junction bases unmatched: 0. The CDR3 consists of 14 residues. Germline lookup yields CDR1 SGHTA and CDR2 FQGTGA. The CDR3 DNA reads TGTGCCAGCAGCTTACTAGCGGACACCGGGGAGCTGTTTTTT. Protein sequence: CASSLLADTGELFF.

The rearrangement links TRBV28 to TRBJ2-2, with D uncertain. The CDR3 runs to 15 residues. In germline, CDR1 is MDHEN, CDR2 SYDVKM. With 5 bases removed from V and 1 base from J, the gap between germline ends came to 11 bases. CDR3 amino acids: CASSIPRRNTGELFF. As DNA, the CDR3 is TGTGCCAGCAGTATACCCCGGAGGAACACCGGGGAGCTGTTTTTT.

J is TRBJ2-7 and V is TRBV13, with a possible D match to TRBD2 (5 bases). The CDR3 extends over 14 amino acids. Trimming cost V 5 bases and J 6 bases, with 17 bases left between them. Germline lookup yields CDR1 PRHDT and CDR2 FYEKMQ (reference sequence). CDR3 amino acids: CASSPSGPTTEQYF. The DNA for the CDR3 is TGTGCCAGCAGCCCCTCCGGGCCGACTACCGAGCAGTACTTC.

The rearrangement uses TRBV30 and TRBJ2-5, with TRBD1 identical over 8 bases. The V and J ends lost 3 bases and 5 bases, in that order; junction bases with no gene match: 14. CDR1 GTSNPN and CDR2 SVGIG come from the germline V gene (reference sequence). CDR3 length: 16 amino acids. CDR3 DNA sequence: TGTGCCTGGAGCTTATCCGGGACAGGTGGAGGGGAGACCCAGTACTTC. Its translation is CAWSLSGTGGGETQYF.

J is TRBJ1-1 and V is TRBV28; perhaps TRBD1 as D (6 bases). V dropped 6 bases and J dropped 4 bases, with 18 bases sitting between them. This CDR3 has 15 amino acids. In germline, CDR1 is MDHEN, CDR2 SYDVKM. As DNA, the CDR3 is TGTGCCAGCAGCCCACGAAGGGGGGGCGGCACTGAAGCTTTCTTT. This sequence encodes CASSPRRGGGTEAFF.